These 2 T cell receptor beta chains were sequenced from one sample in a study of cytomegalovirus exposure and HLA in healthy donors. The PCR used 60 Vbeta and 13 Jbeta primers. The repertoire was sequenced with immunoSEQ multiplex PCR; TCRdb's copy has only in-frame clones and lacks some. The repertoire holds approximately 70,000 clones, around 80% seen once, with 7.5% to 10% in the top ten. Sequencing input: PBMCs. The receptors were sampled from a man between 40 and 49 years old in good health and CMV-seronegative.

In DNA form, the CDR3 reads TGTGCCAGCAGTTTCATGCGGGAGTGGGAGACCCAGTACTTC. It codes for CASSFMREWETQYF. This chain joins TRBV28 and TRBJ2-5; 7 bases fit TRBD2. Per the germline V gene, CDR1 is MDHEN and CDR2 is SYDVKM. V lost 3 bases to trimming and J lost 5 bases; unmatched junction nucleotides: 6. The CDR3 length is 14 residues.

This clone has a single count. The chain has TRBV19 and TRBJ2-7; TRBD1 matches 9 bases. The trim removed 4 bases at V and 3 bases at J, leaving 7 bases unmatched. Germline CDR1 reads LNHDA; CDR2 reads SQIVND (reference sequence). CDR3 size: 15 residues. The CDR3 loop reads CASSTRQGVGYEQYF. CDR3 DNA sequence: TGTGCCAGTAGTACTCGACAGGGGGTAGGCTACGAGCAGTACTTC.